This T cell receptor beta chain is from a study of human T cells and chemical hapten exposure. The time point denotes: patch test 1, 2 weeks after DPC sensitization. Treatment specified: therapeutic diphenylcyclopropenone sensitization with weekly scalp DPC. The total RNA was obtained from whole blood that was not fractionated. The CDR3 runs 13 residues. CDR1 DFQATT and CDR2 SNEGSKA come from the germline V gene (reference sequence). Between the trimmed V and J ends, which lost 3 bases and 6 bases, there was a span of 12 bases. As for this clonotype: Its target is not known.

Study-wide results and limits: The formation of large CDR3 similarity clusters by expanded TCRs significantly exceeded that of controls. The donor cohort had alopecia, so its immune response may not match that of healthy people.

Single cDNA molecules in the library carried unique molecular identifiers attached during preparation. TCRdb recomputed calls from the RACE reads with MiXCR, one row per CDR3 protein. The table lists some 350,000 distinct CDR3 sequences, 6% to 8.5% of them singletons, with more than 7% in the top ten. The input for sequencing was whole blood, taken in connection with sensitization to the hapten diphenylcyclopropenone (DPC). V and J are TRBV20-1 and TRBJ2-4, with D perhaps matching TRBD2 (6 bases). The TCR comes from a woman aged 18-29 years with alopecia areata. Some clones in this sample may be carry-over from other donors' samples. CDR3 in amino acids: CSARSGSRNIQYF. In DNA form, the CDR3 reads TGCAGTGCTAGGTCCGGGAGTCGAAACATTCAGTACTTC.